This T cell receptor (beta chain) was recorded in a study of CD4+ T cells in melanoma (dated 2022 in TCRdb). Context from the whole study: Neoantigen-specific CD4+ T cells in human melanoma were what the study investigated. The investigation overall reported the following: The report described a correlation between neoantigen-specific CD4+ T cells and the function of CD8+ T cells, macrophages and B cells. Neoantigen-specific CD4+ T cells in melanoma were reported to have a range of differentiation states.

Library method: the immunoSEQ multiplex PCR assay. This immuneACCESS table, as held by TCRdb, lists in-frame sequences with V and J called but not all clones. Of the missing ones, under half trace to an unresolved V gene in checked studies; the others have no known cause. In all, the sample holds 110,000 to 150,000 clones, and nearly 95% of those were seen once. The top ten constitute 1.5% of the sample. The CDR3, cysteine through phenylalanine, is 14 amino acids long. The read is trimmed to its CDR3 DNA, 42 bases read in frame from base 1. Trimming takes 2 bases from V and 2 bases from J, and the germline ends sit 9 bases apart. Reading the germline V gene gives CDR1 MGHRA and CDR2 YSYEKL. The donors were melanoma patients. This clone showed up just once. It has no known antigen specificity. There are no base qualities to consult, and no much larger clone falls within one base.

Recombination connected TRBV4-1 to TRBJ2-5; D gene: possibly TRBD1, on 5 matching bases. This TCR was recovered from a human donor with melanoma. The CDR3 has the sequence CASSQQTAQETQYF. The DNA sequence reads TGCGCCAGCAGCCAACAGACAGCTCAAGAGACCCAGTACTTC.